Below are 23 T cell receptor beta chains sequenced from a single sample in a study of sequential checkpoint blockade in melanoma. TCRdb's table, derived via immunoSEQ multiplex PCR, lists solely in-frame clones and lacks some. In the table there are roughly 20,000 clones, roughly two thirds of which are singletons. The treatment: randomized to nivolumab then ipilimumab (arm A) or the reverse (arm B). The source material was CD8+ T cells sorted from blood (inferred from file names), sampled from a patient given nivolumab and ipilimumab in sequence. The receptors stem from a human donor with melanoma.

On this clone itself: Other DNA sequences in this specimen translate into the identical CDR3. The chain links TRBV4-1 to TRBJ2-7; maybe TRBD1 (6 bases). The CDR3 has 15 amino acids. Looked up from germline, CDR1 is MGHRA and CDR2 is YSYEKL. The germline V and J ends were trimmed by 1 base and 0 bases, with 10 bases remaining between them. The CDR3, as DNA: TGCGCCAGCAGCCAAGGACTGACAGGCTCCTACGAGCAGTACTTC. Protein sequence: CASSQGLTGSYEQYF.

The V call is TRBV30, the J call TRBJ1-1; a weak D match, TRBD1 (6 bases). Trimming removed 2 bases at V and 7 bases at J, with 14 bases between. This CDR3 is 13 amino acids long. CDR1 and CDR2 from the germline V gene are GTSNPN and SVGIG (reference sequence). The chain's CDR3 is CAWSPGGAGEAFF. CDR3 DNA sequence: TGTGCCTGGAGTCCGGGGGGGGCGGGTGAAGCTTTCTTT.

This clone was seen more than once but under ten times. The V call is TRBV5-6, the J call TRBJ2-3; 7 positions match TRBD2. Germline-derived CDR1 and CDR2 are SGHDT and YYEEEE. The CDR3 has 16 residues. The J segment lost 0 bases and the V segment lost 0 bases, leaving 4 bases of the junction unmatched. The CDR3: CASSLGAGPSTDTQYF. The DNA of the CDR3 is TGTGCCAGCAGCTTGGGAGCGGGGCCTAGCACAGATACGCAGTATTTT.

This chain connects TRBV4-1 to TRBJ2-1; 10 bases are shared with TRBD1. The CDR3 sequence is 17 residues long. The V gene end was trimmed by 0 bases and the J gene end by 6 bases; junction bases not matched to a gene: 8. Germline CDR1 MGHRA, CDR2 YSYEKL. Here the CDR3 DNA reads TGCGCCAGCAGCCAAGATCAAGGGACAGGGGTATTCAATGAGCAGTTCTTC. Translation gives CASSQDQGTGVFNEQFF.

V gene TRBV7-9 combines with J gene TRBJ1-1; D uncertain. Germline CDR1 SEHNR, CDR2 FQNEAQ (reference sequence). The V end was cut by 3 bases, the J end by 6 bases, with 17 bases between. The CDR3 runs to 15 residues. This CDR3 reads CASSFSGEPIAEAFF. DNA for the CDR3: TGTGCCAGCAGCTTCTCAGGCGAACCGATCGCTGAAGCTTTCTTT.

The gene calls are TRBV7-9 and TRBJ1-4, with D unclear. There are 14 residues in the CDR3. Germline V gene data show CDR1 as SEHNR and CDR2 as FQNEAQ (reference sequence). Trimming shortened V by 7 bases and J by 7 bases, and 16 bases separated the two germline ends. The CDR3 DNA reads TGTGCCAGCACCTCAGGCAGGTTCAGTGAAAAACTGTTTTTT. Translated: CASTSGRFSEKLFF.

The V call is TRBV27, the J call TRBJ1-1, with 7 nucleotides matching TRBD1. This CDR3 spans 15 amino acids. V dropped 0 bases and J dropped 3; count of bases not matched to a gene: 4. CDR1 is MNHEY and CDR2 is SMNVEV in the germline V gene (reference sequence). In DNA, the CDR3 is TGTGCCAGCAGTTTATCTACAGGGGTGGACACTGAAGCTTTCTTT. Translated: CASSLSTGVDTEAFF.

The V and J genes are TRBV6-7 and TRBJ1-1; 7 positions agree with TRBD1. TRBV6-7 is known as an ORF, though its function is uncertain. This CDR3 contains 19 residues. V was pared by 2 bases and J by 6 bases, with 21 bases of the junction left unmatched. CDR3 DNA: TGTGCCAGCAGTTACAAGGCAGGGGGTGGTGGTTCCTTTTTCGCTGAAGCTTTCTTT. Translation gives CASSYKAGGGGSFFAEAFF.

V and J are TRBV5-1 and TRBJ2-3; possible D gene TRBD1, 6 bases. Per germline, CDR1 SGHRS and CDR2 YFSETQ. The CDR3 is 15 residues long. The V and J ends lost 1 base and 1 base respectively, with 10 bases between them. The DNA for the CDR3 is TGCGCCAGCAGCTTGCTGGGGGCCGGCACAGATACGCAGTATTTT. Amino acids: CASSLLGAGTDTQYF.

The chain combines TRBV7-9 with TRBJ1-2; 7 nucleotides align to TRBD1. The CDR3 runs 17 residues. Germline-derived CDR1 and CDR2 are SEHNR and FQNEAQ (reference sequence). V lost 4 bases, J lost 4 bases, and 15 bases stayed unmatched. The CDR3 DNA reads as TGTGCCAGCAGCTCCCCAGGGGGAAACAAACACGCCTATGGCTACACCTTC. Translated: CASSSPGGNKHAYGYTF.

The J gene is TRBJ2-7, the V gene TRBV25-1; the match to TRBD2 covers 13 bases. Unmatched junction bases numbered 9, after V lost 3 bases and J lost 4 bases. Germline values: CDR1 MGHDK, CDR2 SYGVNS. This CDR3 spans 17 amino acids. This CDR3 is CASSDREGLAGPYEQYF. CDR3 in DNA: TGTGCCAGCAGTGACCGAGAGGGACTAGCGGGGCCGTACGAGCAGTACTTC.

This clone was observed a handful of times. The CDR3 nucleotides read TGCGCCAGCAGCCAAGATGGCCACAGGGGCGACGAGCAGTACTTC. This codes for CASSQDGHRGDEQYF. This chain links TRBV4-3 with TRBJ2-7; 7 bases map to TRBD1. CDR3 length: 15 residues. CDR1 and CDR2 (germline): LGHNA, YSLEER. The V segment lost 0 bases and the J segment 5 bases; nucleotides outside the gene matches: 7.

The chain uses TRBV6-5 and TRBJ2-7; 7 bases agree with TRBD1. Germline CDR1 and CDR2: MNHEY and SVGAGI. J lost 1 base, V lost 2 bases, and 5 bases had no gene match. The CDR3 loop spans 15 amino acids. DNA for the CDR3: TGTGCCAGCAGTTACATCGGGACAGTATCCTACGAGCAGTACTTC. Its protein product is CASSYIGTVSYEQYF.

The CDR3 region is CASSLVSGTGFIANEKLFF. CDR3 in DNA: TGTGCCAGCAGCTTAGTATCCGGGACAGGATTTATAGCTAATGAAAAACTGTTTTTT. This chain links TRBV7-8 with TRBJ1-4, with 8 bases lining up with TRBD1. The germline gives CDR1 SGHVS, CDR2 FQNEAQ. Trimming at V came to 1 base and at J to 3 bases, leaving 13 bases not matched to a gene. The CDR3 has 19 residues.

V gene TRBV27 combines with J gene TRBJ2-5, with 10 bases identical to TRBD2. V trimming: 6 bases; J trimming: 2 bases; junction bases outside the gene matches: 6. CDR3 length equals 15 residues. Germline CDR1 and CDR2: MNHEY and SMNVEV (reference sequence). The chain's CDR3 is CASSYSGGTQETQYF. For the CDR3, the DNA is TGTGCCAGCAGCTATAGCGGGGGGACGCAAGAGACCCAGTACTTC.

This clone was seen only a few times. This sequence joins TRBV5-6 and TRBJ2-1; 15 bases are a match to TRBD2. This CDR3 comprises 17 residues. Germline V gene lookup returns CDR1 SGHDT and CDR2 YYEEEE. V shed 0 bases and J 8 bases; nucleotides not matched to a gene: 6. The CDR3 loop is CASSLVGTSGGRDEQFF. The CDR3 coding sequence is TGTGCCAGCAGCTTGGTCGGGACTAGCGGGGGGCGGGATGAGCAGTTCTTC.

V usage is TRBV29-1 and J usage is TRBJ1-4, with D perhaps TRBD1 (5 bases). V gave up 5 bases and J gave up 0 bases, with 16 bases separating them. In germline, CDR1 is SQVTM, CDR2 ANQGSEA. The CDR3 spans 16 residues. The CDR3 DNA sequence: TGCAGCGTTAACCCAGGGTACGAGGCAACTAATGAAAAACTGTTTTTT. This gives the protein CSVNPGYEATNEKLFF.

This clone is judged large. Other DNA sequences within the sample encode an identical CDR3. The rearrangement uses TRBV6-5 and TRBJ1-2; 7 bases map to TRBD1. Germline CDR1 reads MNHEY; CDR2 reads SVGAGI. The CDR3 is 15 amino acids. V trimming: 5 bases; J trimming: 6 bases; junction bases outside the gene matches: 12. The chain's CDR3 is CASSTRTGTAHGYTF. The CDR3, as DNA: TGTGCCAGCAGTACTCGGACCGGGACAGCCCATGGCTACACCTTC.

The chain is built from TRBV9 and TRBJ1-1; 7 bases are shared with TRBD1. V shed 0 bases, J shed 0 bases, and the junction held 8 bases outside the gene matches. Per the germline V gene, CDR1 is SGDLS and CDR2 is YYNGEE. The CDR3 has 17 residues. This CDR3 is CASSVVAGGGMNTEAFF. The CDR3 nucleotides are TGTGCCAGCAGCGTAGTCGCGGGAGGGGGCATGAACACTGAAGCTTTCTTT.

DNA for the CDR3: TGCGCCAGCAGGTTCGACAGGGGCATGGGTGAAAAACTGTTTTTT. This sequence encodes CASRFDRGMGEKLFF. This chain uses TRBV5-1 with TRBJ1-4; 8 bases fit TRBD1. Unmatched junction bases numbered 10, after V lost 5 bases and J lost 7 bases. Germline V gene lookup returns CDR1 SGHRS and CDR2 YFSETQ. The CDR3 is 15 residues long.

V is TRBV5-1 and J is TRBJ1-1; TRBD1 matches at 12 bases. V was pared by 1 base and J by 11 bases, with 12 bases of the junction left unmatched. Germline loops: CDR1 SGHRS, CDR2 YFSETQ. CDR3 length: 16 residues. The CDR3 coding sequence is TGCGCCAGCAGCTTGAGGGTCGGGGACAGGGGGCGCTTGGCTTTCTTT. Residues: CASSLRVGDRGRLAFF.

The chain couples TRBV27 to TRBJ2-7; 11 bases match TRBD1. This CDR3 comprises 15 residues. The trim removed 5 bases at V and 7 bases at J, leaving 10 bases unmatched. CDR1 is MNHEY, CDR2 SMNVEV, per germline (reference sequence). CDR3 sequence (DNA): TGTGCCAGCAGTGCGCCCAGGGACAGGGGGAATGAGCAGTACTTC. Residues: CASSAPRDRGNEQYF.

The table lists this clone with a few counts. The chain combines TRBV4-3 with TRBJ2-7; D uncertain. The CDR3 runs 14 residues. The ends were cut back, 4 bases at V and 4 bases at J, with 14 bases in the middle. The germline V gene has CDR1 LGHNA and CDR2 YSLEER. CDR3 in amino acids: CASSPSVQDYEQYF. CDR3 bases: TGCGCCAGCAGCCCAAGTGTCCAGGATTACGAGCAGTACTTC.